This TCR beta chain was documented in a study of beta chain bispecific antibodies for T cell cancers (dated by TCRdb to 2020 to 2023). Background on the whole study: Healthy donor T cells were cocultured with T cell leukemia lines and bispecific antibodies, then TRBV sequencing of surviving cells measured the depletion of each TRBV family. Jurkat cells expressed surface TRBV12 (TRBV12-3), and HPB-ALL cells expressed surface TRBV5-5.

The table lists this clonotype with many counts. The target of this receptor is not known. No quality values exist for individual bases; no much larger clone is one base distant. For 2 to 3 days, T cells were expanded from blood mononuclear cells using either the anti-CD3 antibody OKT3 or CD3/CD28 Dynabeads. The culture conditions for expanded T cells were RPMI 1640 plus 10% fetal bovine serum, recombinant human IL-2 (approximately 100 IU/ml) and IL-7 (roughly 4.5 ng/ml). Cocultures combined 5 x 10^4 normal T cells with 5 x 10^4 target cells and bispecific antibody in around 100 ul, incubated 17 hours at 37°C. Each bispecific antibody was composed of two single-chain variable fragments, which were expressed in a single-chain diabody format with a His tag. The effector T cells were obtained from healthy human donors, with peripheral blood mononuclear cells isolated from leukapheresis samples by Ficoll density gradient centrifugation.

Here is what the overall study found, with its caveats: Cross-reactivity of the anti-TRBV5-5 antibody with TRBV5-6 was attributed to high sequence similarity between the two genes. Each sequenced sample mixed leukemia cell line cells with normal T cells, and most targeted TRBV signal came from the leukemia cells rather than normal T cells.

V lost 6 bases and J lost 1 base; the stretch between them is 15 bases long. From a lookup of the germline V gene (reference sequence), CDR1 and CDR2 are DFQATT and SNEGSKA. From the cysteine through the phenylalanine, the CDR3 covers 15 amino acids. Only CDR3 DNA remains: 45 bases, in frame from the first base. Libraries incorporated unique molecular identifier barcodes, which were used to quantify clonotypes. Qiagen AllPrep DNA/RNA Micro kits were used to isolate total RNA, and an Agilent TapeStation was used to check RNA quality. TCR beta libraries were built by 5' RACE: cDNA synthesis followed by two PCR steps using TCR beta constant-region gene-specific primers. Sequencing of the TCR beta libraries was performed on an Illumina MiSeq platform. In the source study's methods: MIGEC, MiXCR and VDJtools were used to process the reads. The frequency of each clonotype was calculated as the fraction of all unique molecular identifiers in the sample that belonged to that clonotype. Nonfunctional TRBV genes listed as pseudogenes or open reading frames in IMGT, such as TRBV1, TRBV12-1 and TRBV21, were excluded. TCRdb trimmed the raw reads at Q25, called clones with MiXCR and kept productive beta chains. Each CDR3 protein gets just one entry, which takes the most common genes and DNA from the rows behind it. TCRdb, not the original authors, processed these V and J calls. The sample table shows 15,000 or so distinct CDR3 sequences, and around 2.1% are seen once. The ten largest make up 6.9% of the sample.

Sequencing was done on a sample of healthy donor T cells cultured with leukemia cells. The V and J genes are TRBV20-1 and TRBJ2-2; TRBD2 might be the D gene, on 6 matching bases. This clonotype originated in a human donor in good health. Some clones in this sample may be carry-over from other donors' samples. The DNA sequence is TGCAGTGCCCAAGACGGGACTGTGAACACCGGGGAGCTGTTTTTT. Its product reads: CSAQDGTVNTGELFF.